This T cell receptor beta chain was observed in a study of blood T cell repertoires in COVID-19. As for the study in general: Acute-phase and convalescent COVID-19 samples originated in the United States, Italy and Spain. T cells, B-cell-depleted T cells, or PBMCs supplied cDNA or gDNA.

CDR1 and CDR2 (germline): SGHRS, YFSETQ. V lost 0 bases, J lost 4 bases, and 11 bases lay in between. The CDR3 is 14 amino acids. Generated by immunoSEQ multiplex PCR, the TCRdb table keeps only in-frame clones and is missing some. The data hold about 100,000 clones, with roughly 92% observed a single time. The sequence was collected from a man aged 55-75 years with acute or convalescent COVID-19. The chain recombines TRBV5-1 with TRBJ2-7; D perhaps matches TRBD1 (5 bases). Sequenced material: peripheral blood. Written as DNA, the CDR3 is TGCGCCAGCAGCTTGGGCGTAGGGGCTTACGAGCAGTACTTC. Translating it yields CASSLGVGAYEQYF.